This T cell receptor (beta chain) is from a study of T cell responses to AZD1222 COVID-19 vaccine. Across the study: Recipients boosted at about 4 weeks or about 12 weeks are pooled.

As regards this clone: Its antigen is not known.

Germline trimming cut 3 bases from V and 4 bases from J; bases unmatched to any gene: 5. Germline-derived CDR1 and CDR2 are SGHRS and YFSETQ. The CDR3 sequence is 14 residues long. Findings of the study overall: CD4 TCRs associated with vaccination spanned spike, dominating at 160-218 and 743-854. Reportedly, nearly half of unique spike TCRs recognized epitopes outside B.1.351/B.1.1.7 mutations.

Sequenced by immunoSEQ multiplex PCR; TCRdb stores in-frame clones only, minus some. The table has roughly 50,000 clones, roughly 80% seen once; the top ten hold 6.6%. Sequencing used peripheral blood, obtained on day 0 of AZD1222 vaccination. The clonotype was recovered from an adult in good health. This chain joins TRBV5-1 and TRBJ1-1; 8 bases are shared with TRBD1. In DNA, the CDR3 is TGCGCCAGCAGCTCGGACAGGGCGGCCACTGAAGCTTTCTTT. Translating it yields CASSSDRAATEAFF.